What follows are 14 T cell receptor beta chains derived from one specimen sequenced in a study of cytomegalovirus exposure and HLA in healthy donors. PCR used 60 Vbeta primers and 13 Jbeta primers. The repertoire was sequenced with immunoSEQ multiplex PCR; TCRdb's copy has only in-frame clones and lacks some. The table records 230,000 or so clones, 80% to 95% of them present only once. Sequences were obtained from PBMCs. Receptors were obtained from a girl aged 2 to 10 in good health and CMV-seronegative.

The rearrangement joins TRBV5-1 to TRBJ2-1, with 8 positions matching TRBD2. Germline-derived CDR1 and CDR2 are SGHRS and YFSETQ. Losses at the gene ends were 0 bases for V and 8 bases for J; bases not matched to a gene: 16. This CDR3 region has 18 residues. The CDR3 loop reads CASSLGTSFSRDGDEQFF. The CDR3 DNA is TGCGCCAGCAGCTTGGGGACTAGCTTTAGTCGTGATGGGGATGAGCAGTTCTTC.

V gene TRBV27 combines with J gene TRBJ2-2, with 10 bases identical to TRBD1. This CDR3 comprises 16 residues. Germline V gene lookup returns CDR1 MNHEY and CDR2 SMNVEV (reference sequence). The J segment lost 7 bases and the V segment lost 2 bases, leaving 7 bases of the junction unmatched. CDR3 sequence reads: CASSLPSGTGVGELFF. The CDR3 DNA is TGTGCCAGCAGTTTACCTTCCGGGACAGGGGTCGGGGAGCTGTTTTTT.

A few counts support this clone. The V and J genes are TRBV2 and TRBJ2-7; 7 nucleotides line up with TRBD1. The CDR3 contains 14 residues. The trim removed 4 bases at V and 2 bases at J, leaving 5 bases unmatched. CDR1 is SNHLY and CDR2 is FYNNEI in the germline V gene. The CDR3 loop reads CASSAGTVTYEQYF. The CDR3 region has the DNA TGTGCCAGCAGTGCCGGGACAGTGACCTACGAGCAGTACTTC. Full variable domain (outside the CDR3, taken from reference TRBV2 and TRBJ2-7): EPEVTQTPSHQVTQMGQEVILRCVPISNHLYFYWYRQILGQKVEFLVSFYNNEISEKSEIFDDQFSVERPDGSNFTLKIRSTKLEDSAMYFCASSAGTVTYEQYFGPGTRLTVT.

This rearrangement joins TRBV10-3 to TRBJ2-1, with 7 bases aligning to TRBD1. Trimming at V came to 1 base and at J to 4 bases, leaving 4 bases not matched to a gene. The CDR3 has 15 residues. Germline-derived CDR1 and CDR2 are ENHRY and SYGVKD. CDR3 nucleotides: TGTGCCATCAGTGAGTACCAGACAGGGTACAATGAGCAGTTCTTC. Amino acid sequence: CAISEYQTGYNEQFF.

In this sample, this clone turned up a few times. The chain is built from TRBV25-1 and TRBJ2-7; the D is unclear. The CDR3 sequence is 13 residues long. Deletions cut 1 base from V and 6 bases from J, with 10 bases between. Germline-derived CDR1 and CDR2 are MGHDK and SYGVNS. The CDR3 loop is CASSELFGVEQYF. The CDR3 DNA reads TGTGCCAGCAGTGAATTGTTCGGTGTCGAGCAGTACTTC.

The chain joins TRBV27 to TRBJ2-3; 13 nucleotides align to TRBD2. This CDR3 region has 16 residues. V dropped 5 bases and J dropped 0; count of bases not matched to a gene: 2. In germline, CDR1 is MNHEY, CDR2 SMNVEV (reference sequence). CDR3 loop: CASSQGLAGSTDTQYF. DNA for the CDR3: TGTGCCAGCAGTCAGGGACTAGCGGGAAGCACAGATACGCAGTATTTT.

The V call is TRBV5-1, the J call TRBJ2-1; 8 bases agree with TRBD2. The CDR3 consists of 16 residues. V dropped 4 bases and J dropped 6; count of bases not matched to a gene: 12. Per the germline V gene, CDR1 is SGHRS and CDR2 is YFSETQ. CDR3 sequence reads: CASSLFRAGESNEQFF. In DNA form, the CDR3 reads TGCGCCAGCAGCCTATTCCGAGCGGGGGAGTCCAATGAGCAGTTCTTC.

Turning to this clone: A read error may produce the germline difference seen at one junction end. V and J are TRBV10-3 and TRBJ1-6; no clear D gene. From germline, CDR1 is ENHRY and CDR2 SYGVKD. The CDR3 contains 13 residues. CDR3 bases: TGTGCCATCTGTGAGGGCCGGGATTCACCCCTCCACTTT. It specifies CAICEGRDSPLHF.

This clone was seen just once. J is TRBJ2-1 and V is TRBV20-1, with 8 bases that match TRBD2. The V and J ends lost 6 bases and 11 bases, in that order; junction bases with no gene match: 6. Per germline, CDR1 DFQATT and CDR2 SNEGSKA (reference sequence). This CDR3 is 11 amino acids long. In nucleotides, the CDR3 is TGCAGTGCCGTACTAGCGGTCAAGCAGTTCTTC. It codes for CSAVLAVKQFF.

The chain employs TRBV11-2 and TRBJ1-5; D may be TRBD1 (6 bases). The CDR3 contains 17 residues. The germline gives CDR1 SGHAT, CDR2 FQNNGV. Trimming left V 1 base short and J 1 base short, with 14 bases between. The CDR3 reads CASSLGLGALSNQPQHF. The CDR3 DNA reads as TGTGCCAGCAGCTTAGGGTTGGGGGCCCTAAGCAATCAGCCCCAGCATTTT.

This rearrangement joins TRBV5-8 to TRBJ2-7; the match to TRBD2 covers 7 bases. After removal of 3 bases from V and 6 bases from J, the junction contained 9 bases not matched to a gene. This CDR3 comprises 14 residues. CDR1 and CDR2 (germline): SGHTS, YDEGEE. The CDR3 loop reads CASSWGLAASEQYF. Here the CDR3 DNA reads TGTGCCAGCAGCTGGGGCCTAGCGGCGAGCGAGCAGTACTTC.

The chain uses TRBV5-4 and TRBJ1-2; the D gene is possibly TRBD1 (5 bases). This CDR3 comprises 13 residues. V lost 6 bases, J lost 5 bases, and 14 bases lay in between. Germline-derived CDR1 and CDR2 are SGHNT and YYREEE (reference sequence). The CDR3 protein is CASTSGGGYGYTF. The DNA for the CDR3 is TGTGCCAGCACATCCGGGGGAGGGTATGGCTACACCTTC.

The V gene is TRBV6-5, the J gene TRBJ2-7; D is perhaps TRBD2 (5 bases). Germline CDR1 is MNHEY and CDR2 is SVGAGI. The V and J ends lost 5 bases and 1 base respectively, with 9 bases between them. The CDR3 extends over 13 amino acids. CDR3 sequence reads: CASSRTRSYEQYF. The CDR3 nucleotides read TGTGCCAGCAGTAGGACTCGATCCTACGAGCAGTACTTC.

This clone appeared once. The chain employs TRBV9 and TRBJ2-1; 11 nucleotides match TRBD2. The germline CDR1 and CDR2 sequences are SGDLS and YYNGEE. V trimming: 4 bases; J trimming: 9 bases; junction bases outside the gene matches: 9. There are 15 residues in the CDR3. CDR3 coding DNA: TGTGCCAGCAGCTATCTGGGACTAGCGGCGGGTGAGCAGTTCTTC. It yields the protein CASSYLGLAAGEQFF.